Listed below are T cell receptor beta chains from one sample, sequenced in a study of Graves' ophthalmopathy and Graves' hyperthyroidism. Each CDR3 protein is one row after TCRdb ran MiXCR on the multiplex PCR reads. In the table there are hundreds of thousands of distinct CDR3 sequences, 35% to 50% of which are singletons. The sample taken for sequencing was peripheral blood. The receptors stem from an adult man with Graves' ophthalmopathy. The CDR3 runs from the conserved cysteine through the conserved F or W. The D gene is left open where the match is weak. Not every row has a clone size; where given, it reads once, few, many or a size class.

>TRBV7-9|many|TRBD2|TRBJ2-7
CASTHTSVFYEQYF
TGTGCCAGCACCCATACTAGCGTTTTCTACGAGCAGTACTTC
>TRBV20-1|few|TRBD2|TRBJ2-5
CSARGLAGVEETQYF
TGCAGTGCTAGGGGGCTTGCGGGAGTAGAAGAGACCCAGTACTTC
>TRBV20-1|many|NA|TRBJ2-7
CSARLQGYEQYF
TGCAGTGCTAGGTTGCAGGGGTACGAGCAGTACTTC
>TRBV20-1|many|NA|TRBJ2-7
CSARDAGLAYEQYF
TGCAGTGCTAGAGATGCTGGCCTGGCCTACGAGCAGTACTTC
>TRBV4-3|NA|TRBD1|TRBJ2-7
CASSQERTGPPYEQYF
TGCGCCAGCAGCCAAGAGAGGACAGGTCCCCCCTACGAGCAGTACTTC
>TRBV10-3|NA|NA|TRBJ1-1
CAISGLRRGGTEAFF
TGTGCCATCAGTGGACTGCGAAGGGGAGGCACTGAAGCTTTCTTT
>TRBV7-2|few|TRBD2|TRBJ2-1
CASSSVVAGEQFF
TGTGCCAGCAGCTCAGTTGTAGCGGGGGAGCAGTTCTTC
>TRBV7-9|few|NA|TRBJ1-1
CASGFGDTEAFF
TGTGCCAGCGGCTTCGGGGACACTGAAGCTTTCTTT
>TRBV7-2|many|TRBD1|TRBJ1-2
CASSLGQGLYGYTF
TGTGCCAGCAGCCTGGGACAGGGCCTCTATGGCTACACCTTC
>TRBV10-3|many|NA|TRBJ2-7
CAISRGVEQYF
TGTGCCATCTCAAGGGGAGTCGAGCAGTACTTC
>TRBV5-6|few|NA|TRBJ2-7
CASSSLQANFPREQYF
TGTGCCAGCAGCTCTCTCCAGGCCAATTTTCCTCGGGAGCAGTACTTC
>TRBV15|NA|NA|TRBJ1-4
CATSRDYGEGKKLFF
TGTGCCACCAGCAGAGATTACGGAGAGGGGAAAAAACTGTTTTTT